This entry lists 18 T cell receptor beta chains sequenced from one sample in a study of CD8 T cells in Susac syndrome. Reverse transcription of about 0.5 to 1 ug RNA was carried out with random hexamers. TCRdb re-derived calls from the immunoSEQ multiplex PCR reads in MiXCR, one entry per CDR3 protein. The sample shows some 180,000 distinct CDR3 sequences, 80% to 95% of them seen only once. Sequencing was done on a sample of CD4+ T cells from PBMCs. These receptors originate from a human donor in good health.

This clonotype showed up just once. This chain links TRBV2 with TRBJ2-5; D might be TRBD2 (6 bases). V lost 8 bases and J 4 bases, leaving 14 bases between the germline ends. CDR1 is SNHLY and CDR2 is FYNNEI in the germline V gene. CDR3 size: 13 residues. The CDR3 DNA sequence: TGTGCCAGCCGATCGGGGGTTCCAGAGACCCAGTACTTC. The encoded protein is CASRSGVPETQYF.

The chain combines TRBV27 with TRBJ1-5; possible D gene TRBD1, 5 bases. The CDR3 has 13 residues. V lost 6 bases to trimming and J lost 4 bases, with 10 bases between them. Germline CDR1 reads MNHEY; CDR2 reads SMNVEV (reference sequence). CDR3 sequence: CASSIEGNQPQHF. The CDR3 nucleotides read TGTGCCAGCAGCATCGAGGGGAATCAGCCCCAGCATTTT.

Of note for this clonotype: The junction and the germline gene differ at one end; a read error may be behind it. The genes are TRBV28 and TRBJ1-4; 7 bases are a match to TRBD1. The V gene's germline CDR1 is MDHEN and CDR2 SYDVKM. This CDR3 has 12 residues. The CDR3 is CASRLSPGQMFF. CDR3 DNA sequence: TGTGCCAGCAGGTTATCTCCGGGACAGATGTTTTTT.

The V and J genes are TRBV7-2 and TRBJ2-3; D uncertain. There are 12 residues in the CDR3. The germline V gene has CDR1 SGHTA and CDR2 FQGNSA. V lost 6 bases and J lost 0, with 4 bases in between. For the CDR3, the DNA is TGTGCCAGCAGGCACAGCACAGATACGCAGTATTTT. It specifies CASRHSTDTQYF. The full variable domain, in which reference TRBV7-2 and TRBJ2-3 provide the parts outside the CDR3, is GAGVSQSPSNKVTEKGKDVELRCDPISGHTALYWYRQSLGQGLEFLIYFQGNSAPDKSGLPSDRFSAERTGGSVSTLTIQRTQQEDSAVYLCASRHSTDTQYFGPGTRLTVL.

V usage is TRBV14 and J usage is TRBJ1-4; no firm D call. Germline loops: CDR1 SGHDN, CDR2 FVKESK. The CDR3 sequence is 16 residues long. Trimming took 0 bases from V and 3 from J, leaving 11 bases between them. Here the CDR3 reads CASSQELTRANEKLFF. CDR3 coding DNA: TGTGCCAGCAGCCAAGAGCTGACACGGGCTAATGAAAAACTGTTTTTT. Full variable domain (missing parts from reference TRBV14 and TRBJ1-4): EAGVTQFPSHSVIEKGQTVTLRCDPISGHDNLYWYRRVMGKEIKFLLHFVKESKQDESGMPNNRFLAERTGGTYSTLKVQPAELEDSGVYFCASSQELTRANEKLFFGSGTQLSVL.

J is TRBJ2-3 and V is TRBV6-1; the D call may be TRBD1 or TRBD2 (5 bases each). CDR1 is MNHNS, CDR2 SASEGT, per germline. The V gene lost 5 bases and the J gene lost 0 bases, with 15 bases spanning the gap. This CDR3 spans 16 amino acids. The CDR3 DNA is TGTGCCAGCAGTCAAGGACGGGGCGGTAGCACAGATACGCAGTATTTT. The encoded protein is CASSQGRGGSTDTQYF.

The chain recombines TRBV7-2 with TRBJ2-5; D unresolved. V lost 5 bases and J 2 bases, leaving 9 bases between the germline ends. Germline lookup yields CDR1 SGHTA and CDR2 FQGNSA. The CDR3 covers 13 residues. The CDR3: CASSELWQETQYF. The DNA of the CDR3 is TGTGCCAGCAGCGAGCTTTGGCAAGAGACCCAGTACTTC.

The chain is built from TRBV3-1 and TRBJ2-7; possibly TRBD1 for D (5 bases). V dropped 1 base and J dropped 2 bases, with 9 bases sitting between them. Germline V gives CDR1 LGHDT, CDR2 YNNKEL (reference sequence). The CDR3 is made up of 14 amino acids. The CDR3: CASSQGMGPYEQYF. The CDR3 nucleotides are TGTGCCAGCAGCCAAGGGATGGGGCCCTACGAGCAGTACTTC.

This chain uses TRBV7-2 with TRBJ1-5, with D hard to call. V lost 2 bases to trimming and J lost 8 bases, with 10 bases between them. The germline CDR1 and CDR2 sequences are SGHTA and FQGNSA. The CDR3 covers 13 residues. CDR3 loop: CASSLWAGEPQHF. CDR3 coding DNA: TGTGCCAGCAGCTTATGGGCCGGGGAGCCCCAGCATTTT.

This chain links TRBV5-6 with TRBJ1-2; D perhaps matches TRBD1 (5 bases). The CDR3 is 12 residues long. The germline gives CDR1 SGHDT, CDR2 YYEEEE. V was shortened by 4 bases and J by 8 bases, with 12 bases between the two germline ends. In nucleotides, the CDR3 is TGTGCCAGCAGCCCGGACACCGGCGGCTACACCTTC. It translates to CASSPDTGGYTF.

CDR3 region: CASSYGTGGHNEQFF. CDR3 sequence (DNA): TGTGCCAGCAGTTACGGGACGGGGGGGCACAATGAGCAGTTCTTC. The chain carries TRBV6-6 and TRBJ2-1; 8 bases are a match to TRBD2. The CDR3 sequence is 15 residues long. Germline V CDR1 and CDR2: MNHNY, SVGAGI (reference sequence). V lost 2 bases, J lost 5 bases, and 5 bases stayed unmatched.

This chain connects TRBV24-1 to TRBJ1-5, with 10 positions matching TRBD1. CDR3 size: 14 residues. Germline CDR1 and CDR2: KGHDR and SFDVKD. V lost 4 bases and J lost 7; bases outside the gene matches: 3. The CDR3 DNA reads as TGTGCCACCAGTGACTTGGGACAGGGGCAGCCCCAGCATTTT. It encodes CATSDLGQGQPQHF.

This clonotype was counted between two and nine times. This chain joins TRBV20-1 and TRBJ2-5, with 7 bases lining up with TRBD1. Germline V lookup: CDR1 DFQATT, CDR2 SNEGSKA (reference sequence). This CDR3 has 13 amino acids. V was pared by 4 bases and J by 1 base, with 3 bases of the junction left unmatched. The CDR3 sequence: CSANRDSQETQYF. The CDR3 bases are TGCAGTGCTAACCGGGACAGCCAAGAGACCCAGTACTTC.

The chain is built from TRBV6-5 and TRBJ2-7; 11 nucleotides agree with TRBD2. This CDR3 spans 14 amino acids. V was pared by 2 bases and J by 3 bases, with 0 bases of the junction left unmatched. Germline loops: CDR1 MNHEY, CDR2 SVGAGI. CDR3 in amino acids: CASSYGTSGYEQYF. CDR3 bases: TGTGCCAGCAGTTACGGGACTAGCGGCTACGAGCAGTACTTC.

The V and J genes are TRBV6-4 and TRBJ2-3; D possibly corresponds to TRBD2 (6 bases). Germline V CDR1 and CDR2: MRHNA, SNTAGT. The CDR3 runs 14 residues. The V end was cut by 5 bases, the J end by 4 bases, with 13 bases between. The CDR3 DNA reads TGTGCCAGCAGTTCTCATAGCGGAGCAGATACGCAGTATTTT. Translating gives CASSSHSGADTQYF.

The count of this clonotype is one. The chain combines TRBV27 with TRBJ1-4; 9 positions agree with TRBD1. Trimming removed 5 bases from V and 8 bases from J; junction bases left unmatched: 6. This CDR3 is 14 amino acids long. Germline CDR1 reads MNHEY; CDR2 reads SMNVEV (reference sequence). DNA for the CDR3: TGTGCCAGCAGTACCTACAGGGGGCGAGAAAAACTGTTTTTT. It yields the protein CASSTYRGREKLFF.

The CDR3 spells CASSPGTGSYEQYF. The DNA for the CDR3 is TGTGCCAGCAGTCCTGGGACAGGCTCCTACGAGCAGTACTTC. The rearrangement uses TRBV6-6 and TRBJ2-7, with TRBD1 identical over 8 bases. The CDR3 runs to 14 residues. V trimming: 5 bases; J trimming: 0 bases; junction bases outside the gene matches: 3. Germline values: CDR1 MNHNY, CDR2 SVGAGI (reference sequence).

The rearrangement uses TRBV12-3 or TRBV12-4 and TRBJ1-1; no firm D call. The CDR3 spans 13 residues. V lost 8 bases and J lost 1, with 11 bases in between. CDR3 sequence (DNA): TGTGCCAGCCTAATCGGCCAGAACACTGAAGCTTTCTTT. Translating gives CASLIGQNTEAFF.